The sequence of this TCR beta chain was determined in a study of CD8+CD57+ T cells in acquired aplastic anemia. Patients selected for sequencing had displayed CD8+CD57+ cell expansion by flow cytometry. V shed 4 bases, J shed 9 bases, and the junction held 7 bases outside the gene matches. This CDR3 is built from 13 residues. Germline CDR1 MNHNS, CDR2 SASEGT. TCR beta VDJ combinations and CDR3 sequences were profiled from genomic DNA. MiXCR was run by TCRdb on the reads, yielding one entry per CDR3 protein. The data show roughly 290,000 distinct CDR3 sequences, 50% to 65% seen once. The clonotype comes from a human donor with aplastic anemia. The V and J genes are TRBV6-1 and TRBJ2-7, with 9 bases aligning to TRBD2. The specimen sequenced was sorted CD4+, CD8+, or CD8+CD57+ T cells (not recorded which) from PBMCs. The CDR3 protein is CASSAGTSFGQYF. In nucleotides, the CDR3 is TGTGCCAGCAGTGCCGGGACTAGCTTCGGGCAGTACTTC.